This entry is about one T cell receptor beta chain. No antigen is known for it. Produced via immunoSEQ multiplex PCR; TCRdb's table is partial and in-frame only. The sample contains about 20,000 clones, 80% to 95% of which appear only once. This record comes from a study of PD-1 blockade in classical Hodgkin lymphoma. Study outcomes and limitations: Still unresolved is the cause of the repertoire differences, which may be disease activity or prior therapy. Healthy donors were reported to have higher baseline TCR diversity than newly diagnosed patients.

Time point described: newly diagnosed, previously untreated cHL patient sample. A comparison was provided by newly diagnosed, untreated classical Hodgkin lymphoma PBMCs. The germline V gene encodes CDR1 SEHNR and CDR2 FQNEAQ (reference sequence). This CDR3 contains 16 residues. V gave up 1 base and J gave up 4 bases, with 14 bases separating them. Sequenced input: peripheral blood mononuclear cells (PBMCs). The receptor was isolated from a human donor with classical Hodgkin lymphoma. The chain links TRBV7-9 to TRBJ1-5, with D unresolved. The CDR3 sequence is CASSLDGIPWNQPQHF. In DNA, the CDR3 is TGTGCCAGCAGCTTAGATGGGATCCCCTGGAATCAGCCCCAGCATTTT.